These T cell receptor beta chains were read from a single sample in a study of cytomegalovirus exposure and HLA in healthy donors. Profiled with immunoSEQ multiplex PCR; TCRdb holds only in-frame clones, not every one. The sample includes 150,000 to 170,000 clones, around 72% of them seen just once. The sequenced material came from PBMCs. Every receptor here comes from a man aged 18 to 35 in good health and CMV-seronegative. Each CDR3 is given without its conserved first and last residue. Fields, in order: J gene, V gene, CDR3 protein.

>TRBJ2-1|TRBV7-9
ASSPGLKTDNEQF
>TRBJ1-2|TRBV6-5
ATSGQNNYGYT
>TRBJ2-2|TRBV7-6
ASSLEWSGSNTGELF
>TRBJ1-2|TRBV11-2
ASSLAWDSGYT
>.|TRBV4-1
ASSRTGAGEQY
>TRBJ2-5|TRBV14
ASTRQGQETQY
>TRBJ2-1|TRBV30
AWRSGRAYNEQF
>TRBJ2-3|TRBV19
ASRRTGATDTQY
>TRBJ2-1|TRBV7-2
ASSLSLRGYNEQF
>TRBJ1-2|TRBV4-1
ASRPNRGPSYGYT
>TRBJ2-3|TRBV10-3
AISSTDTQY
>TRBJ1-5|TRBV19
ASSPSGTESNQPQH
>TRBJ2-1|TRBV6-6
ASSLAGEVNEQF
>TRBJ2-3|TRBV14
AALGGYTDTQY
>TRBJ2-7|TRBV6-1
ASSEHSGIYEQY
>TRBJ2-7|TRBV7-9
ASSSQGVLYEQY
>TRBJ1-1|TRBV19
ATKDREEVAEAF
>TRBJ2-1|TRBV6-5
ASSYSGQEQF
>TRBJ2-1|TRBV28
ASSWYGGGNEQF
>TRBJ1-5|TRBV18
ASSPPGQGGQPQH
>TRBJ2-7|TRBV5-6
ASSFGSGRDYEQY
>TRBJ2-7|TRBV7-2
ASSLELTYEQY
>TRBJ2-2|TRBV9
ASSVQEVAAGELF
>TRBJ2-1|TRBV7-2
ASSLPLPLHEQF
>TRBJ1-1|TRBV6-5
ASKRDRGTF
>TRBJ1-5|TRBV7-2
ASSLAAVSNQPQH
>TRBJ2-7|TRBV7-9
SSSRRDYEQY
>TRBJ2-1|TRBV7-9
ASSLASGIPLGYNEQF
>TRBJ2-5|TRBV4-1
ASSPTAGSETQY
>TRBJ2-2|TRBV6-1
ASTPGSGSPGELF
>TRBJ1-2|TRBV28
ASSRPDSAMGYGYT
>TRBJ1-6|TRBV30
AWIGTGAGSPLH
>TRBJ2-2|TRBV28
ASSKSGSLQEGELF
>TRBJ2-7|TRBV7-2
ASTPGGLAGPMG
>TRBJ2-7|TRBV7-9
ASTTRDRGFAEQY
>TRBJ1-2|TRBV2
ASSEGAGDYGYT
>TRBJ2-1|TRBV6-4
ASSVVSGSSYEQF
>TRBJ2-7|TRBV7-9
ASSVGTLEQY
>TRBJ2-7|TRBV18
ASSPELATTYEQY
>TRBJ1-2|TRBV19
ASSPGRGNNYGYT
>TRBJ2-7|TRBV7-2
ASSPPWRNSYEQY
>TRBJ2-4|TRBV19
ASSWVGGDQTY
>TRBJ2-7|TRBV27
ASSHGAGGVYEQY
>TRBJ2-2|TRBV5-1
ATSGGAANTGELF
>TRBJ2-1|TRBV30
AWTGGLDYNEQF
>TRBJ2-7|TRBV7-6
ASSLERGTFSSYEQY
>TRBJ2-1|TRBV7-2
ASTLPPDRGIDEQF
>TRBJ2-5|TRBV9
ASSVEGLLGGETQY
>TRBJ2-7|TRBV10-3
AISELQGSFYEQY
>TRBJ2-1|TRBV7-9
ASSRSGLAGVNEQF
>TRBJ1-5|TRBV19
ASSIVGGLEPQH
>TRBJ2-1|TRBV4-3
ASSQYRSSYNEQF
>TRBJ2-7|TRBV9
ASSVDSGGRYYEQY
>TRBJ2-7|TRBV7-2
ASSLGGGSYEQY
>TRBJ2-2|TRBV27
ASRSLAGGSGELF
>TRBJ1-1|TRBV28
ASKAGRTEAF
>TRBJ2-1|TRBV9
ASSDVSSGINEQF
>TRBJ2-7|TRBV6-5
ASSKTGASSYEQY
>TRBJ2-1|TRBV7-2
ASSPRERDYNEQF
>TRBJ1-1|TRBV7-8
ASSLSRGTEAF